This passage covers 14 T cell receptor beta chains from one sample sequenced in a study of CD8+CD57+ T cells in acquired aplastic anemia. According to the study, genomic DNA was the template for TCR beta VDJ and CDR3 profiling. TCRdb fed the reads into MiXCR, producing one record per CDR3 protein. The sample lists around 200,000 distinct CDR3 sequences, 61% occurring once. The sequenced material came from sorted CD4+, CD8+, or CD8+CD57+ T cells (not recorded which) from PBMCs. The receptors originated from a human donor in good health.

Only a few counts were recorded for this clonotype. The chain recombines TRBV20-1 with TRBJ2-5; 10 bases map to TRBD2. The V gene end was trimmed by 1 base and the J gene end by 3 bases; junction bases not matched to a gene: 5. The CDR3 is 15 amino acids. Germline CDR1 DFQATT, CDR2 SNEGSKA (reference sequence). CDR3 in amino acids: CSARVGTSAEETQYF. CDR3 nucleotides: TGCAGTGCTAGAGTAGGGACTAGCGCTGAAGAGACCCAGTACTTC.

The rearrangement joins TRBV6-2 or TRBV6-3 to TRBJ2-2; no clear D. The CDR3 consists of 18 residues. Deletions cut 2 bases from V and 6 bases from J, with 22 bases between. Germline CDR1 and CDR2: MNHEY and SVGEGT. The CDR3 DNA reads as TGTGCCAGCAGTTACACCATCAGGCACCGCAAGGCGGCCGGGGAGCTGTTTTTT. This translates into CASSYTIRHRKAAGELFF.

On this clonotype: This may be a read error, as it is one base from a much larger clone. The rearrangement links TRBV5-4 to TRBJ1-1, with D perhaps matching TRBD1 (5 bases). The length of the CDR3 is 13 residues. The germline V gene has CDR1 SGHNT and CDR2 YYREEE (reference sequence). The CDR3 DNA follows: TGTGCCGGCAGCTTGGGGCGTCTCACTGAAGCTTTCTTT. Protein: CAGSLGRLTEAFF.

CDR3 amino acids: CASSLGARDYEQYF. CDR3 in DNA: TGTGCCAGCAGCTTAGGCGCCAGAGACTACGAGCAGTACTTC. This chain links TRBV7-2 with TRBJ2-7; no definite D call. CDR1 SGHTA and CDR2 FQGNSA come from the germline V gene. Trimming removed 1 base from V and 3 bases from J, with 10 bases in between. The CDR3 is made up of 14 amino acids.

The chain joins TRBV20-1 to TRBJ1-1; possible D gene TRBD1, 5 bases. The CDR3 runs 14 residues. CDR1 and CDR2 (germline): DFQATT, SNEGSKA (reference sequence). CDR3 DNA: TGCGGGGAGGCTCGGGACGGCATGAACACTGAAGCTTTCTTT. This encodes CGEARDGMNTEAFF.

The J gene is TRBJ2-7, the V gene TRBV2, with D possibly being TRBD1 (6 bases). The CDR3 is made up of 13 amino acids. CDR1 is SNHLY, CDR2 FYNNEI, per germline. The CDR3 is CARKGQGPYEQYF. CDR3 nucleotide sequence: TGTGCTAGAAAAGGGCAGGGGCCCTACGAGCAGTACTTC.

This sequence joins TRBV7-9 and TRBJ1-6, with 7 bases that match TRBD1. V shed 3 bases, J shed 8 bases, and the junction held 4 bases outside the gene matches. This CDR3 region has 14 residues. Germline V gene lookup returns CDR1 SEHNR and CDR2 FQNEAQ (reference sequence). The CDR3 loop reads CASSLDRTDSPLHF. CDR3 DNA sequence: TGTGCCAGCAGCTTGGACAGGACAGATTCACCCCTCCACTTT.

This clonotype was counted at least ten times. CDR3 loop: CASSPLEGREEQYF. DNA of the CDR3: TGCGCCAGCAGTCCCCTTGAGGGGCGTGAGGAGCAGTACTTC. The chain uses TRBV4-1 and TRBJ2-7; D possibly matches TRBD1 or TRBD2 (5 bases each). The germline CDR1 and CDR2 sequences are MGHRA and YSYEKL. V was trimmed by 6 bases and J by 7 bases, leaving 19 bases between them. CDR3 length: 14 amino acids.

This chain uses TRBV9 with TRBJ2-1; no clear D. The CDR3 covers 17 residues. Germline V gene data show CDR1 as SGDLS and CDR2 as YYNGEE. The V and J ends lost 3 bases and 6 bases respectively, with 22 bases between them. In DNA, the CDR3 is TGTGCCAGCAGCGGTGATCTTTTAGGCTGGGCAGGCAATGAGCAGTTCTTC. This gives the protein CASSGDLLGWAGNEQFF.

The chain uses TRBV13 and TRBJ2-2; D not resolved. CDR1 and CDR2 from the germline V gene are PRHDT and FYEKMQ (reference sequence). This CDR3 is 13 amino acids long. V gave up 5 bases and J gave up 1 base, with 5 bases separating them. The DNA of the CDR3 is TGTGCCAGCAGCGATTTGAACACCGGGGAGCTGTTTTTT. This codes for CASSDLNTGELFF.

In this sample, this clonotype turned up once. A much larger clone lies one base from this, so it may be a read error. This chain uses TRBV6-5 with TRBJ2-1; 8 bases match TRBD2. Germline trimming cut 7 bases from V and 13 bases from J; bases unmatched to any gene: 12. The CDR3 totals 13 residues. The V gene's germline CDR1 is MNHEY and CDR2 SVGAGI. The CDR3: CASMASGFSDQFF. CDR3 bases: TGTGCCAGCATGGCTAGCGGGTTCAGTGACCAGTTCTTC.

This clonotype was seen repeatedly, ten times or more. The CDR3 spells CASSEGHTGELFF. The CDR3 DNA follows: TGTGCCAGCAGTGAGGGGCACACCGGGGAGCTGTTTTTT. V gene TRBV6-4 combines with J gene TRBJ2-2, with D possibly being TRBD1 (5 bases). CDR1 MRHNA and CDR2 SNTAGT come from the germline V gene. Trimming stripped 3 bases from V and 3 bases from J, with 5 bases between. CDR3 size: 13 residues.

The chain couples TRBV5-5 to TRBJ2-6; no firm D call. The V gene's germline CDR1 is SGHKS and CDR2 YYEKEE (reference sequence). V was cut by 0 bases and J by 0 bases, with 16 bases left in between. The CDR3 covers 19 residues. The CDR3: CASSLDWLPTSSGANVLTF. The CDR3 nucleotides are TGTGCCAGCAGCTTGGATTGGCTTCCAACCTCCTCTGGGGCCAACGTCCTGACTTTC.

This sequence joins TRBV7-8 and TRBJ2-7, with D uncertain. V was cut by 2 bases and J by 0 bases, with 8 bases left in between. The CDR3 is made up of 14 amino acids. Per germline, CDR1 SGHVS and CDR2 FQNEAQ. Written as DNA, the CDR3 is TGTGCCAGCAGCTTATATGAGTACTCCTACGAGCAGTACTTC. It yields the protein CASSLYEYSYEQYF.